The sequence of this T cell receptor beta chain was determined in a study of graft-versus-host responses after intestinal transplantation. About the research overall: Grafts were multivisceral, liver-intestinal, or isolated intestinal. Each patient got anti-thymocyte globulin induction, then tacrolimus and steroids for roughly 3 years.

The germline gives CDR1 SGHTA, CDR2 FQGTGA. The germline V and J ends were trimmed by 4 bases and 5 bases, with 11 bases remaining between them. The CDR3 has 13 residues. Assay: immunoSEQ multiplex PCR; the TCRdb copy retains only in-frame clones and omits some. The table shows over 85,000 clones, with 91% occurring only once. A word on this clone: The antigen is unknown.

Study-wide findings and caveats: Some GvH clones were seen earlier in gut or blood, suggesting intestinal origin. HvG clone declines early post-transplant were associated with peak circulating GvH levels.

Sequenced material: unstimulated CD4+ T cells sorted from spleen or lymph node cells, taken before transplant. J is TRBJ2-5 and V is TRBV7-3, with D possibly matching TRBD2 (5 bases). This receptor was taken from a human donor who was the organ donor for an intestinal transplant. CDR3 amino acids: CASSSTRQETQYF. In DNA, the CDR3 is TGTGCCAGCAGCTCTACTAGGCAGGAGACCCAGTACTTC.